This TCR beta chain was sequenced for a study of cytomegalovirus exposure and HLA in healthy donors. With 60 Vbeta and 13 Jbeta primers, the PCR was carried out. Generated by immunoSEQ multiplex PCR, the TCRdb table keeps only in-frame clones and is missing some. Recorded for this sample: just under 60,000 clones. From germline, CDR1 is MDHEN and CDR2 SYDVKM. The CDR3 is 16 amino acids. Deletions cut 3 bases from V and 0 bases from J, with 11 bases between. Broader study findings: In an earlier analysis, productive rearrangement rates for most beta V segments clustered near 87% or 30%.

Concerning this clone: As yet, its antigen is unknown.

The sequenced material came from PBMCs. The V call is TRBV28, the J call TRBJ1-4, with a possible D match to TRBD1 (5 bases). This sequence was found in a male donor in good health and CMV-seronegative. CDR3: CASSFRGSPTNEKLFF. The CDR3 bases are TGTGCCAGCAGTTTCCGGGGGTCGCCAACTAATGAAAAACTGTTTTTT.